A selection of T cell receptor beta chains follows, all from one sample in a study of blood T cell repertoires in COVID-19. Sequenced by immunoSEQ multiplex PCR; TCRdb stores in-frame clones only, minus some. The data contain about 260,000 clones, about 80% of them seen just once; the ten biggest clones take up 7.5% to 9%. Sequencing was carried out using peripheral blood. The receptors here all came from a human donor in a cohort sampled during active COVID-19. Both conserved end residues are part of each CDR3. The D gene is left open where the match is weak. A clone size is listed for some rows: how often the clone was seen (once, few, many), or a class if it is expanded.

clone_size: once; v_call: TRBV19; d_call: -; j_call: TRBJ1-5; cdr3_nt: TGTGCCAGTAGTATCGGGGATCAGCCCCAGCATTTT; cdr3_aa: CASSIGDQPQHF
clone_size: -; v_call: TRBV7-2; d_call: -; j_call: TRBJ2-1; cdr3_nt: TGTGCCAGCAGCTTATCCGGCGGGTTCTACAATGAGCAGTTCTTC; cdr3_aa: CASSLSGGFYNEQFF
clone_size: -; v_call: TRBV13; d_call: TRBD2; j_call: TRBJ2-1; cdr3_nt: TGTGCCAGCAGCTTAAAGCGGGGGGAGACGTACTACAATGAGCAGTTCTTC; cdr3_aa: CASSLKRGETYYNEQFF
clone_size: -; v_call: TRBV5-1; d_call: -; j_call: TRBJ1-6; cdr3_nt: TGCGCCAGCAGCTTGGTGCCAGGCAATTCACCCCTCCACTTT; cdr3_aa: CASSLVPGNSPLHF
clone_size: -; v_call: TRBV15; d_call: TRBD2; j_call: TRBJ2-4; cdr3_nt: TGTGCCACCAGCAATAGACTAGCAAACATTCAGTACTTC; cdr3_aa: CATSNRLANIQYF
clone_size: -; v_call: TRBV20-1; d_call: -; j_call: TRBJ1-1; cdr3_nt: TGCAGTGTTGCGCGTGGCACTGAAGCTTTCTTT; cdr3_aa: CSVARGTEAFF
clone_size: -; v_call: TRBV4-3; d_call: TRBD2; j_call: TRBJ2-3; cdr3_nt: TGCGCCAGCAGCCCGGGACTAGCGGGGGGGCCCGGCACAGATACGCAGTATTTT; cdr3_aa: CASSPGLAGGPGTDTQYF
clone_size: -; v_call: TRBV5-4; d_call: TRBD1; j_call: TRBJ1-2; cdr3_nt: TGTGCCAGCAGCTTAGGGACAGGGGTGATGTTACACACCTTC; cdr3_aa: CASSLGTGVMLHTF
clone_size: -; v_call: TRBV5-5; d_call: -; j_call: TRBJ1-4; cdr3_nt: TGTGCCAGCAGCCTAGGGGTAGCAACTAATGAAAAACTGTTTTTT; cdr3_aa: CASSLGVATNEKLFF
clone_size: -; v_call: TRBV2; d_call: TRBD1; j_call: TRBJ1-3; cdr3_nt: TGTGCCAGCAGGGGGACAGGGGCTGGAAACACCATATATTTT; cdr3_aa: CASRGTGAGNTIYF
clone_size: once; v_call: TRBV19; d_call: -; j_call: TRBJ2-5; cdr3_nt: TGTGCCAGTTGGGGCATTAGTGAGCGAGAGACCCAGTACTTC; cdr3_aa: CASWGISERETQYF
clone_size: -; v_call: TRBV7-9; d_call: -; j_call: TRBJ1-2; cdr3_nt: TGTGCCTCAAACGCGCCGGGGGTCTCTGGCTACACCTTC; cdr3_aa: CASNAPGVSGYTF
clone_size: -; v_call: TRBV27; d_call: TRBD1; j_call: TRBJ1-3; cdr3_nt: TGTGCCAGCAGTCCACAGCTTGGGACAGGCGAAAACACCATATATTTT; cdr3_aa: CASSPQLGTGENTIYF
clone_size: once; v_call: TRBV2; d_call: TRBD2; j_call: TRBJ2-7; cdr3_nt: TGTGCCACACGGGGGGACTCCTACGAGCAGTACTTC; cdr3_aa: CATRGDSYEQYF
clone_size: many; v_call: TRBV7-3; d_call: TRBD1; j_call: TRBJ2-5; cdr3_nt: TGTGCCAGCAGCCCACTAGGACAGGCTGGGAAAGAGACCCAGTACTTC; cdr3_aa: CASSPLGQAGKETQYF
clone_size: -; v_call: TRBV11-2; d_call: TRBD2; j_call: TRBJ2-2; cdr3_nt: TGTGCCAGCAGCCGACTAGCGGGATGGGGCACCGGGGAGCTGTTTTTT; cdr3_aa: CASSRLAGWGTGELFF
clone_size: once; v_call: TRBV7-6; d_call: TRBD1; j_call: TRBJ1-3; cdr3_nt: TGTGCCAGCACCTCCTGGGACAGCTCTGGAAACACCATATATTTT; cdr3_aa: CASTSWDSSGNTIYF
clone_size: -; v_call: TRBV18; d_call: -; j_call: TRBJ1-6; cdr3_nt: TGTGCCAGCTCACCACCCTGGGGTCAGGGTTCACCCCTCCACTTT; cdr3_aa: CASSPPWGQGSPLHF
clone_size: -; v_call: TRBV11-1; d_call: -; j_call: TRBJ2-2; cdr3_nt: TGTGCCAGCAGCTTAGTGTCAGGCACCGGGGAGCTGTTTTTT; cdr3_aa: CASSLVSGTGELFF
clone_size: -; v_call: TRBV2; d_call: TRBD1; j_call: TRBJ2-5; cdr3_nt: TGTGCCAGCAGCGCGACGGGACAGTACCAAGAGACCCAGTACTTC; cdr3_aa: CASSATGQYQETQYF
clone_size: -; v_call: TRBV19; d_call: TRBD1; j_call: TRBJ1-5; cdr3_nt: TGTGCCAGTAGACAAGACAGGGGTAGCAATCAGCCCCAGCATTTT; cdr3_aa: CASRQDRGSNQPQHF
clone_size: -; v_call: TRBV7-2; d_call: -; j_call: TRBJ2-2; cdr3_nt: TGTGCCAGCAGCCGTCAGGGGTTTAACACCGGGGAGCTGTTTTTT; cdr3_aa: CASSRQGFNTGELFF
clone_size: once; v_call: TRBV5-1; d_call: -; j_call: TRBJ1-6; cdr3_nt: TGCGCCAGCAGCTTGGCCGGTAATTCACCCCTCCACTTT; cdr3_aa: CASSLAGNSPLHF
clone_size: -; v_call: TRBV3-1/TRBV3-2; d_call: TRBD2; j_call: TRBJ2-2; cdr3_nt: TGTGCCAGCAGCTTACTAGCGGGAGCCGGGGAGCTGTTTTTT; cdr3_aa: CASSLLAGAGELFF
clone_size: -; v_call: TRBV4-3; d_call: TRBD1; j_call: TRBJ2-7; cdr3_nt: TGCGCCAGCAGCCAAGATAGGACAGGGGCCTACGAGCAGTACTTC; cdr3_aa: CASSQDRTGAYEQYF
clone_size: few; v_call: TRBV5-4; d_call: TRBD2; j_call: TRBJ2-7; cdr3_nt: TGTGCCAGCAGCTTTTTGCGCGGGAGCCTCACCTACGAGCAGTACTTC; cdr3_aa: CASSFLRGSLTYEQYF